This T cell receptor (beta chain) appears in the sequencing data of a study of T cells in Graves' hyperthyroidism and ophthalmopathy. Study-wide results and caveats: The model anticipated ophthalmopathy a median approximately 6.5 months pre-onset.

Regarding this clonotype: Its antigen is unidentified.

Researchers amplified the TCR beta CDR3 regions from RNA transcripts. TCR CDR3 underwent first-round RT-PCR with the HTBI primer set. TCRdb reprocessed the multiplex PCR reads with MiXCR, giving one entry per CDR3 protein. This table holds about 210,000 distinct CDR3 sequences, over 15% found once. Looked up from germline, CDR1 is SGHRS and CDR2 is YFSETQ. V gave up 4 bases and J gave up 1 base; unmatched junction bases: 4. This CDR3 contains 14 residues. Input material: blood. The receptor was isolated from a man aged 45 to 65 with Graves' hyperthyroidism. The chain is built from TRBV5-1 and TRBJ1-1, with 7 bases lining up with TRBD1. Written as DNA, the CDR3 is TGCGCCAGCAGCCGGGGACAGACGAACACTGAAGCTTTCTTT. As protein: CASSRGQTNTEAFF. Drawing the rest from reference TRBV5-1 and TRBJ1-1, the complete variable domain is KAGVTQTPRYLIKTRGQQVTLSCSPISGHRSVSWYQQTPGQGLQFLFEYFSETQRNKGNFPGRFSGRQFSNSRSEMNVSTLELGDSALYLCASSRGQTNTEAFFGQGTRLTVV.